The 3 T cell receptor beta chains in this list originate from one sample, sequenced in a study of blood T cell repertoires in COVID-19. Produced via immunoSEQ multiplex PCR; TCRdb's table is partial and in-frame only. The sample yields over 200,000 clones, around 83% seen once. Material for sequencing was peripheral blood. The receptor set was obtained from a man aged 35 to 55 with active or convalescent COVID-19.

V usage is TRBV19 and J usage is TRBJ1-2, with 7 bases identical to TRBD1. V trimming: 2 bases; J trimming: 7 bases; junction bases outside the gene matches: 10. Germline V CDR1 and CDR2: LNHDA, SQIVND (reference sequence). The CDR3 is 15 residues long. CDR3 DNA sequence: TGTGCCAGTAGTATAAGGGGGACAGATATCCGTGGCTACACCTTC. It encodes CASSIRGTDIRGYTF.

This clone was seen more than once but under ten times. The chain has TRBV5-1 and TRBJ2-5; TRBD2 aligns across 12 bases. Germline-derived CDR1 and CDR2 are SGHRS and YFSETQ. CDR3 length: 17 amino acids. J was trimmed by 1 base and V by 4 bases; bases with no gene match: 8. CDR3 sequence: CASSPVGLAGPQETQYF. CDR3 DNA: TGCGCCAGCAGCCCCGTGGGACTAGCGGGCCCCCAAGAGACCCAGTACTTC.

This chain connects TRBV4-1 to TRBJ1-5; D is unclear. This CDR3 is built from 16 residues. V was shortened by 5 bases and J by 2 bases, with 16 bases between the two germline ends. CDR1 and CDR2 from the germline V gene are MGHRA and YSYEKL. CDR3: CASSAMTRAGNQPQHF. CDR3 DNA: TGCGCCAGCAGCGCTATGACGAGGGCGGGCAATCAGCCCCAGCATTTT.